A selection of T cell receptor beta chains follows, all from one sample in a study of T cell repertoires in cytomegalovirus infection. These receptors' targets are unknown. TCRdb recomputed calls from the reads with MiXCR, one row per CDR3 protein. The sample records hundreds of thousands of distinct CDR3 sequences, around 31% being singletons. The sample here was cultured PBMCs, taken from culture after CMV antigen stimulation. Every receptor here comes from a human donor in good health (CMV status not recorded). Some clones in this sample may be carry-over from other donors' samples. Both conserved end residues are part of each CDR3. Fields, in order: D gene, V gene, J gene, CDR3 length, clone size, CDR3 protein, CDR3 DNA. The D gene is left open where the match is weak. Clone size is stated in some rows and not others, as once, few, many or a class when expanded.

D: .; V: TRBV12-3/TRBV12-4; J: TRBJ2-5; length: 13; size: .; CDR3: CASNAVYQETQYF; DNA: TGTGCCAGCAATGCGGTTTACCAAGAGACCCAGTACTTC
D: .; V: TRBV4-3; J: TRBJ2-2; length: 13; size: few; CDR3: CASSQDYTGELFF; DNA: TGCGCCAGCAGCCAAGACTATACCGGGGAGCTGTTTTTT
D: .; V: TRBV7-2; J: TRBJ2-7; length: 14; size: many; CDR3: CASSWGLDTYEQYF; DNA: TGTGCCAGCAGCTGGGGACTTGATACCTACGAGCAGTACTTC
D: .; V: TRBV5-5; J: TRBJ1-2; length: 15; size: .; CDR3: CASSTEAGPPGGYTF; DNA: TGTGCCAGCAGCACCGAAGCGGGCCCGCCTGGGGGCTACACCTTC
D: .; V: TRBV11-2; J: TRBJ2-3; length: 15; size: .; CDR3: CASSLQSTSRDTQYF; DNA: TGTGCCAGCAGCCTACAGAGCACCTCTAGGGATACGCAGTATTTT
D: TRBD2; V: TRBV4-3; J: TRBJ2-3; length: 16; size: few; CDR3: CASSQDRGGNTDTQYF; DNA: TGCGCCAGCAGCCAAGATCGGGGGGGAAACACAGATACGCAGTATTTT
D: TRBD1; V: TRBV18; J: TRBJ1-1; length: 16; size: .; CDR3: CASSPRVGGLNTEAFF; DNA: TGTGCCAGCTCACCCCGGGTAGGGGGCCTGAACACTGAAGCTTTCTTT
D: TRBD2; V: TRBV7-6; J: TRBJ2-3; length: 14; size: many; CDR3: CASSRGLARDTQYF; DNA: TGTGCCAGCAGCCGGGGACTAGCGCGCGATACGCAGTATTTT
D: .; V: TRBV7-9; J: TRBJ1-1; length: 17; size: many; CDR3: CASTRGSSSSMNTEAFF; DNA: TGTGCCAGCACCAGGGGCAGCTCAAGCAGCATGAACACTGAAGCTTTCTTT
D: .; V: TRBV19; J: TRBJ2-1; length: 16; size: .; CDR3: CASSIFSAVSYNEQFF; DNA: TGTGCCAGTAGTATCTTCTCAGCGGTCTCCTACAATGAGCAGTTCTTC
D: .; V: TRBV20-1; J: TRBJ2-1; length: 15; size: once; CDR3: CSARRPAHSYNEQFF; DNA: TGCAGTGCTAGGCGCCCGGCCCACTCCTACAATGAGCAGTTCTTC
D: .; V: TRBV12-3/TRBV12-4; J: TRBJ2-7; length: 18; size: .; CDR3: CASSLVGWKRGTGYEQYF; DNA: TGTGCCAGCAGTTTAGTAGGGTGGAAAAGGGGTACGGGATACGAGCAGTACTTC
D: .; V: TRBV2; J: TRBJ1-1; length: 13; size: .; CDR3: CASKPEGRTEAFF; DNA: TGTGCCAGCAAGCCCGAGGGGCGCACTGAAGCTTTCTTT
D: TRBD1; V: TRBV6-1; J: TRBJ1-4; length: 15; size: few; CDR3: CASSWDRGTNEKLFF; DNA: TGTGCCAGCAGTTGGGACAGGGGAACTAATGAAAAACTGTTTTTT
D: TRBD2; V: TRBV10-3; J: TRBJ2-1; length: 14; size: few; CDR3: CAISGLAGRNEQFF; DNA: TGTGCCATCAGTGGACTAGCGGGGAGAAATGAGCAGTTCTTC
D: TRBD1; V: TRBV7-2; J: TRBJ1-2; length: 16; size: many; CDR3: CASSLVGWDREDGYTF; DNA: TGTGCCAGCAGCTTAGTGGGGTGGGACAGGGAAGATGGCTACACCTTC
D: TRBD1; V: TRBV27; J: TRBJ1-4; length: 17; size: .; CDR3: CAPGPGQGEADGEKLFF; DNA: TGTGCCCCCGGGCCCGGACAGGGGGAGGCTGATGGGGAAAAACTGTTTTTT
D: .; V: TRBV20-1; J: TRBJ1-1; length: 17; size: .; CDR3: CSARDPENSRAAREAFF; DNA: TGCAGTGCTAGAGATCCCGAAAATTCCAGGGCCGCCAGGGAAGCTTTCTTT
D: TRBD2; V: TRBV6-2/TRBV6-3; J: TRBJ2-3; length: 14; size: .; CDR3: CARHNGTSEDTQYF; DNA: TGTGCCAGGCATAACGGGACTAGCGAAGATACGCAGTATTTT
D: .; V: TRBV27; J: TRBJ2-3; length: 16; size: .; CDR3: CASSLLLGSSGDTQYF; DNA: TGTGCCAGCAGTTTATTGTTGGGAAGCTCGGGCGATACGCAGTATTTT
D: TRBD2; V: TRBV20-1; J: TRBJ2-3; length: 14; size: .; CDR3: CSARGAGGPDTQYF; DNA: TGCAGTGCTAGGGGGGCGGGAGGGCCCGATACGCAGTATTTT
D: .; V: TRBV18; J: TRBJ1-1; length: 14; size: few; CDR3: CASSPWDQNTEAFF; DNA: TGTGCCAGCTCACCGTGGGACCAGAACACTGAAGCTTTCTTT
D: .; V: TRBV6-1; J: TRBJ1-6; length: 17; size: many; CDR3: CASSEAPGSSYNSPLHF; DNA: TGTGCCAGCAGTGAAGCTCCAGGGAGCTCCTATAATTCACCCCTCCACTTT
D: TRBD2; V: TRBV10-3; J: TRBJ2-1; length: 15; size: .; CDR3: CAIQDRQRGGAEQFF; DNA: TGTGCCATCCAGGACCGACAGCGGGGGGGGGCTGAGCAGTTCTTC
D: .; V: TRBV7-2; J: TRBJ1-4; length: 15; size: few; CDR3: CASSLEGTSNEKLFF; DNA: TGTGCCAGCAGCTTAGAAGGGACAAGCAATGAAAAACTGTTTTTT
D: .; V: TRBV11-2; J: TRBJ1-4; length: 13; size: few; CDR3: CASSPPGREKLFF; DNA: TGTGCCAGCAGCCCCCCGGGCAGGGAAAAACTGTTTTTT
D: TRBD2; V: TRBV12-3/TRBV12-4; J: TRBJ2-3; length: 15; size: few; CDR3: CASSFRTRMTDTQYF; DNA: TGTGCCAGCAGTTTTCGGACTAGAATGACAGATACGCAGTATTTT
D: TRBD2; V: TRBV20-1; J: TRBJ2-4; length: 18; size: .; CDR3: CSARPIAGGALAKNIQYF; DNA: TGCAGTGCTAGACCAATAGCGGGGGGGGCCCTAGCCAAAAACATTCAGTACTTC
D: .; V: TRBV11-2; J: TRBJ2-4; length: 14; size: many; CDR3: CASSQTLAKNIQYF; DNA: TGTGCCAGCAGCCAGACTTTAGCCAAAAACATTCAGTACTTC
D: .; V: TRBV10-3; J: TRBJ2-7; length: 16; size: once; CDR3: CAISETEGPRAYEQYF; DNA: TGTGCCATCAGTGAGACCGAGGGGCCGAGGGCCTACGAGCAGTACTTC
D: .; V: TRBV20-1; J: TRBJ1-2; length: 15; size: .; CDR3: CSAGRDTGWGYGYTF; DNA: TGCAGTGCTGGCCGGGACACCGGTTGGGGCTATGGCTACACCTTC
D: .; V: TRBV20-1; J: TRBJ1-5; length: 17; size: .; CDR3: CSARDRRRGFSNQPQHF; DNA: TGCAGTGCTAGAGATAGGAGACGGGGATTTAGCAATCAGCCCCAGCATTTT
D: TRBD1; V: TRBV6-6; J: TRBJ1-6; length: 16; size: .; CDR3: CASTSTGGALNSPLHF; DNA: TGTGCCAGCACCTCCACAGGGGGCGCATTAAATTCACCCCTCCACTTT
D: .; V: TRBV6-8; J: TRBJ1-6; length: 16; size: .; CDR3: CASSRAASSYNSPLHF; DNA: TGTGCCAGCAGCCGGGCCGCTAGCTCCTATAATTCACCCCTCCACTTT
D: .; V: TRBV7-2; J: TRBJ1-1; length: 14; size: .; CDR3: CASSFPGLITEAFF; DNA: TGTGCCAGCAGCTTCCCGGGACTGATCACTGAAGCTTTCTTT
D: .; V: TRBV6-6; J: TRBJ2-1; length: 13; size: .; CDR3: CASSQGHATEQFF; DNA: TGTGCCAGCAGTCAGGGACACGCTACGGAGCAGTTCTTC
D: .; V: TRBV12-3/TRBV12-4; J: TRBJ2-2; length: 12; size: .; CDR3: CASSSLSGELFF; DNA: TGTGCCAGCTCCTCATTATCCGGGGAGCTGTTTTTT
D: .; V: TRBV7-2; J: TRBJ2-1; length: 15; size: .; CDR3: CASSLVGGANNEQFF; DNA: TGTGCCAGCAGCTTAGTTGGGGGAGCCAACAATGAGCAGTTCTTC
D: .; V: TRBV5-4; J: TRBJ2-7; length: 15; size: .; CDR3: CASSSPRGASHEQYF; DNA: TGTGCCAGCAGCTCACCCAGGGGGGCCTCACACGAGCAGTACTTC
D: TRBD1; V: TRBV6-5; J: TRBJ2-7; length: 15; size: .; CDR3: CASNSRTAGGYEQYF; DNA: TGTGCCAGCAACTCTCGTACGGCAGGGGGCTACGAGCAGTACTTC
D: TRBD1; V: TRBV2; J: TRBJ1-6; length: 14; size: .; CDR3: CATTGQGTNSPLHF; DNA: TGTGCCACCACAGGACAGGGTACGAATTCACCCCTCCACTTT
D: .; V: TRBV20-1; J: TRBJ1-2; length: 13; size: .; CDR3: CSARDVTTNGYTF; DNA: TGCAGTGCTAGAGATGTGACCACTAATGGCTACACCTTC
D: .; V: TRBV12-3/TRBV12-4; J: TRBJ1-3; length: 14; size: .; CDR3: CASSLRTPGNTIYF; DNA: TGTGCCAGCAGTTTGAGGACCCCTGGAAACACCATATATTTT
D: .; V: TRBV6-1; J: TRBJ1-2; length: 16; size: few; CDR3: CASSEEWEGAGYGYTF; DNA: TGTGCCAGCAGTGAAGAGTGGGAGGGTGCAGGCTATGGCTACACCTTC
D: TRBD2; V: TRBV7-2; J: TRBJ2-3; length: 16; size: many; CDR3: CASSLAQAGGQYTQYF; DNA: TGTGCCAGCAGCTTAGCGCAGGCGGGGGGGCAATATACGCAGTATTTT